The clone carrying this T cell receptor beta chain has only a few counts. Antigen: not known. CDR1 is MNHNS and CDR2 is SASEGT in the germline V gene. The CDR3 is 16 residues long. The V gene lost 2 bases and the J gene lost 4 bases, with 15 bases spanning the gap. This specimen comes from a study of cytomegalovirus exposure and HLA in healthy donors. The primer mix had 60 Vbeta and 13 Jbeta primers. TCRdb's copy holds only in-frame clones and misses some; the assay was immunoSEQ multiplex PCR. The sample comprises hundreds of thousands of clones, less than 85% of which are singletons, and around 0.63% rests with the top ten. Notes on the study in general: A later analysis reportedly found that, within productive TCRs, an Asian-associated ancestry cluster had fewer N-insertions than the mean observed across the roughly 700 donors.

The J gene is TRBJ1-3, the V gene TRBV6-1; the D gene is possibly TRBD1 (5 bases). Sequencing used PBMCs. This TCR derives from a man in his late teens or twenties in good health and CMV-seronegative. CDR3 coding DNA: TGTGCCAGCAGTGAATACGGGGGAATAGGAGGAAACACCATATATTTT. Amino acids: CASSEYGGIGGNTIYF.